This entry concerns a single T cell receptor (beta chain). The data are from a study of tumor and adjacent non-tumor tissue in lung cancer. Turning to the study itself: Patients were aged roughly 30 to 76, nine to eleven men and 4 to 6 women, stage I to III.

No cell sorting was done before RNA was extracted from the tissue. More than 3 cm separated this lung sample from the edge of the tumor. Newly diagnosed lung cancer patients had thoracic surgery in China, August–late 2014, without prior chemotherapy. A modified ARM-PCR protocol with three rounds of nested PCR amplified TCRbeta. A single record per CDR3 protein comes from TCRdb applying MiXCR to the multiplex PCR reads. This table holds more than 60,000 distinct CDR3 sequences, roughly three quarters found once. Trimming cost V 4 bases and J 5 bases; bases outside gene matches: 18. CDR1 SGHKS and CDR2 YYEKEE come from the germline V gene (reference sequence). This CDR3 has 17 amino acids.

The specimen sequenced was distant non-tumor lung tissue. This chain joins TRBV5-5 and TRBJ2-7; 7 bases fit TRBD1. This sequence originates from a man aged 55-75 years with non-small cell lung cancer. This CDR3 reads CASSGPGGDLTVHEQYF. The CDR3 region has the DNA TGTGCCAGCAGCGGCCCAGGGGGTGACCTTACCGTGCACGAGCAGTACTTC.